This TCR beta chain is drawn from a study of OX40 agonist ivuxolimab in advanced cancers. Overall study context: All patients had ivuxolimab intravenously every 2 weeks at 0.01 to 10 mg/kg. With a range of roughly 20 to 79, age averaged approximately 60 years, and roughly 80% were male.

Study-level findings and limits: There were, on average, more expanded clones in CD8+ T cells than in CD4+. The 0.1-3.0 mg/kg partial responders had among the lowest clonal expansion.

V was clipped by 0 bases and J by 3 bases; unmatched bases: 1. CDR1 and CDR2 from the germline V gene are SEHNR and FQNEAQ (reference sequence). CDR3 length: 14 residues. The protocol was immunoSEQ multiplex PCR, while the TCRdb copy is restricted to in-frame clones and leaves out a portion. The sample includes about 120,000 clones, roughly 95% of them seen just once. In regard to this clone: The target antigen is unknown.

The chain couples TRBV7-9 to TRBJ1-2; 7 nucleotides match TRBD1. Material: CD4+ or CD8+ T cells sorted from blood, obtained in a trial of the OX40 agonist ivuxolimab. This clonotype was obtained from an adult with an advanced solid tumor such as melanoma, head and neck, liver or kidney cancer. For the CDR3, the DNA is TGTGCCAGCAGCTTAGCCGGGACAGACTATGGCTACACCTTC. Translation gives CASSLAGTDYGYTF.